This TCR beta chain originates from a study of T cell responses to AZD1222 COVID-19 vaccine. General observations from the study: Repertoire samples came only from after the peak T cell response. The donor group comprised mostly white British people and more females; the analysis possibly underestimated clonal diversity. Only a handful of AZD1222 recipients, more than five in all, had baseline seropositivity. The study found Spike-specific TCR breadth and depth rose after two AZD1222 doses.

As to this clone: The antigen is undetermined.

Clones were sequenced by immunoSEQ multiplex PCR, and TCRdb holds only the in-frame ones, with some missing. Of approximately 160,000 clones detected, about 91% appear once; the ten largest clones hold 2.2%. This sequence originates from an adult in good health. This sample comprised peripheral blood, obtained on day 0 of AZD1222 vaccination.

The CDR3 spells CASSIGPRTAEAFF. In DNA form, the CDR3 reads TGTGCCAGTAGTATAGGCCCCCGGACAGCTGAAGCTTTCTTT. The chain has TRBV19 and TRBJ1-1, with D possibly matching TRBD1 (6 bases). The V gene's germline CDR1 is LNHDA and CDR2 SQIVND (reference sequence). This CDR3 is built from 14 residues. Trimming took 1 base from V and 6 from J, leaving 12 bases between them.